This passage covers 13 T cell receptor beta chains from one sample sequenced in a study of PD-L1 blockade in urothelial cancer. Using immunoSEQ multiplex PCR, the repertoire was profiled, and TCRdb retains in-frame clones only, with some absent. Of about 88,000 clones in the sample, 90% were seen once. Here the sequenced sample was PBMCs, taken around atezolizumab (anti-PD-L1) treatment. Every receptor here comes from a man in his 60s with urothelial cancer.

The chain links TRBV4-1 to TRBJ2-5; the match to TRBD2 covers 8 bases. The CDR3 is made up of 16 amino acids. Trimming at V came to 4 bases and at J to 1 base, leaving 8 bases not matched to a gene. The germline V gene encodes CDR1 MGHRA and CDR2 YSYEKL. The CDR3 spells CASSPSSAGAQETQYF. CDR3 nucleotide sequence: TGCGCCAGCAGCCCTTCCTCAGCGGGAGCCCAAGAGACCCAGTACTTC.

The chain links TRBV25-1 to TRBJ2-5, with TRBD1 identical over 7 bases. Germline assignment: CDR1 MGHDK and CDR2 SYGVNS. J was trimmed by 0 bases and V by 7 bases; bases with no gene match: 8. The CDR3 has 15 residues. This CDR3 reads CASKGTANDQETQYF. The CDR3 coding sequence is TGTGCCAGCAAAGGGACAGCGAACGACCAAGAGACCCAGTACTTC.

The sample holds a few counts of this clone. The chain joins TRBV6-5 to TRBJ1-4; D perhaps matches TRBD1 (5 bases). V was cut by 2 bases and J by 13 bases, with 14 bases left in between. Germline loops: CDR1 MNHEY, CDR2 SVGAGI. This CDR3 is 13 amino acids long. The CDR3: CASSYEGASGLFF. As DNA, the CDR3 is TGTGCCAGCAGTTACGAAGGGGCGTCGGGACTGTTTTTT.

The J gene is TRBJ2-1, the V gene TRBV4-2; D gene unclear. The germline gives CDR1 LGHNA, CDR2 YNFKEQ. The CDR3 is made up of 12 amino acids. V gave up 1 base and J gave up 5 bases, with 3 bases separating them. CDR3 residues: CASSQVNNEQFF. The CDR3 DNA is TGTGCCAGCAGCCAAGTTAACAATGAGCAGTTCTTC.

The chain joins TRBV30 to TRBJ2-3; D uncertain. The CDR3 consists of 11 residues. The ends were cut back, 1 base at V and 5 bases at J, with 4 bases in the middle. Per germline, CDR1 GTSNPN and CDR2 SVGIG (reference sequence). As DNA, the CDR3 is TGTGCCTGGAGTGGAGTAGATACGCAGTATTTT. Translated: CAWSGVDTQYF.

The V call is TRBV7-6, the J call TRBJ2-3; D is perhaps TRBD2 (5 bases). Germline CDR1 SGHVS, CDR2 FNYEAQ. Deletions cut 2 bases from V and 0 bases from J, with 9 bases between. The CDR3 extends over 15 amino acids. The CDR3 DNA is TGTGCCAGCAGCTTATATGACTATAGCACAGATACGCAGTATTTT. Translating it yields CASSLYDYSTDTQYF.

The genes are TRBV30 and TRBJ1-1; D unresolved. The CDR3 runs to 14 residues. Trimming stripped 3 bases from V and 6 bases from J, with 17 bases between. The germline CDR1 and CDR2 sequences are GTSNPN and SVGIG (reference sequence). As DNA, the CDR3 is TGTGCCTGGAGGAGAGGAAGCGCCACCTCTGAAGCTTTCTTT. Translating gives CAWRRGSATSEAFF.

V is TRBV5-1 and J is TRBJ2-3; TRBD2 matches at 10 bases. CDR3 length equals 16 residues. Germline trimming cut 2 bases from V and 3 bases from J; bases unmatched to any gene: 6. Germline assignment: CDR1 SGHRS and CDR2 YFSETQ. The CDR3 here is CASSFITSGVTDTQYF. The CDR3 DNA sequence: TGCGCCAGCAGCTTCATTACTAGCGGGGTAACAGATACGCAGTATTTT.

The rearrangement links TRBV6-1 to TRBJ2-7; D perhaps matches TRBD2 (5 bases). This CDR3 is 12 amino acids long. V was pared by 10 bases and J by 1 base, with 11 bases between. CDR1 and CDR2 (germline): MNHNS, SASEGT. CDR3 sequence reads: CAIGGFSYEQYF. CDR3 nucleotides: TGTGCCATAGGAGGTTTTTCCTACGAGCAGTACTTC.

The chain uses TRBV6-1 and TRBJ1-1; 9 bases align to TRBD1. J lost 3 bases, V lost 3 bases, and 5 bases had no gene match. The CDR3 sequence is 15 residues long. Germline V CDR1 and CDR2: MNHNS, SASEGT. CDR3 residues: CASSDRTGVDTEAFF. CDR3 nucleotides: TGTGCCAGCAGTGACCGGACAGGGGTCGACACTGAAGCTTTCTTT.

V and J are TRBV5-4 and TRBJ2-5; D perhaps matches TRBD2 (5 bases). V was pared by 2 bases and J by 5 bases, with 10 bases between. This CDR3 contains 13 residues. Germline CDR1 and CDR2: SGHNT and YYREEE (reference sequence). CDR3 sequence reads: CASSFGSGETQYF. As DNA, the CDR3 is TGTGCCAGCAGCTTTGGTTCGGGGGAGACCCAGTACTTC. The full variable domain, rest sourced from reference TRBV5-4 and TRBJ2-5, is ETGVTQSPTHLIKTRGQQVTLRCSSQSGHNTVSWYQQALGQGPQFIFQYYREEENGRGNFPPRFSGLQFPNYSSELNVNALELDDSALYLCASSFGSGETQYFGPGTRLLVL.

J is TRBJ2-5 and V is TRBV21-1; the tabulated D call, TRBD2, remains unverified against the DNA. TRBV21-1 is annotated as a pseudogene. CDR3 length: 12 amino acids. CDR3 sequence: CASSTVVKTQYF. As DNA, the CDR3 is TGTGCCAGCAGCACCGTCGTAAAGACCCAGTACTTC.

The V call is TRBV18, the J call TRBJ2-6; 11 nucleotides match TRBD2. The V gene's germline CDR1 is KGHSH and CDR2 LQKENI. J lost 3 bases, V lost 3 bases, and 10 bases had no gene match. This CDR3 has 19 amino acids. In nucleotides, the CDR3 is TGTGCCAGCTCACCTAGAGGACTAGCGGGTGCTGGTGGGGCCAACGTCCTGACTTTC. Translated, it gives CASSPRGLAGAGGANVLTF.